Listed here is a single T cell receptor (beta chain). These data originate in a study of blood T cell repertoires in COVID-19. Looking at the study overall: COVID-19 samples collected from the United States, Italy and Spain covered acute and convalescent phases. T cells, B-cell-depleted T cells, or PBMCs supplied cDNA or gDNA.

In the authors' methods: Reference gene primer amplification in the assay estimated nucleated cell counts. Assay used: immunoSEQ multiplex PCR; TCRdb lists only in-frame clones, some missing. Clone size and the V and J calls come from that table; the DNA yielded D and trimming. The table shows about 240,000 clones, with more than 85% occurring only once. The sequencing input was peripheral blood. This TCR derives from a woman aged 70 to 79 with active or convalescent COVID-19.

The CDR3 sequence is CASRQQGARFNEQFF. Here the CDR3 DNA reads TGTGCCAGCAGACAACAGGGGGCGCGTTTCAATGAGCAGTTCTTC. The chain joins TRBV6-5 to TRBJ2-1; 9 bases fit TRBD1. Germline V gene lookup returns CDR1 MNHEY and CDR2 SVGAGI. V lost 6 bases and J lost 6; bases outside the gene matches: 9. The CDR3 covers 15 residues.